The 25 T cell receptor beta chains below were found in one sample sequenced in a study of blood T cell repertoires in COVID-19. Sequenced by immunoSEQ multiplex PCR; TCRdb stores in-frame clones only, minus some. The sample has approximately 210,000 clones; around 85% are singletons. Sequenced input: peripheral blood. All receptors come from a woman in her seventies with acute or convalescent COVID-19.

The DNA of the CDR3 is TGTGCCAGCTCACCGATCGGGCAGGGGGATTCACCCCTCCACTTT. It is translated as CASSPIGQGDSPLHF. The J gene is TRBJ1-6, the V gene TRBV18; 7 bases agree with TRBD1. Germline trimming cut 3 bases from V and 8 bases from J; bases unmatched to any gene: 7. CDR1 is KGHSH, CDR2 LQKENI, per germline. The CDR3 sequence is 15 residues long.

The V gene is TRBV15, the J gene TRBJ1-2; TRBD1 matches 9 bases. The CDR3 runs to 13 residues. Germline V gene data show CDR1 as LNHNV and CDR2 as YYDKDF (reference sequence). The V segment lost 8 bases and the J segment 7 bases; nucleotides outside the gene matches: 8. CDR3 in DNA: TGTGCCACCGACAGGGGGACTCCAGGTGGCTACACCTTC. Translated, it gives CATDRGTPGGYTF.

As regards this clone: This sample includes further DNA sequences coding for the same CDR3. The chain has TRBV12-3 or TRBV12-4 and TRBJ2-7, with D hard to call. The CDR3 loop spans 13 amino acids. With 1 base removed from V and 1 base from J, the gap between germline ends came to 5 bases. The CDR3: CASSLGASYEQYF. CDR3 nucleotides: TGTGCCAGCAGTTTAGGGGCGTCCTACGAGCAGTACTTC.

The chain recombines TRBV29-1 with TRBJ1-1; D gene unclear. V lost 5 bases and J 1 base, leaving 8 bases between the germline ends. CDR1 is SQVTM, CDR2 ANQGSEA, per germline. This CDR3 is 12 amino acids long. CDR3 sequence: CSVSHRNTEAFF. CDR3 bases: TGCAGCGTTTCCCACAGGAACACTGAAGCTTTCTTT.

In its sample, this clone was seen a few times. The chain links TRBV3-1 (or the pseudogene TRBV3-2) to TRBJ2-3, with 8 bases that match TRBD2. The V gene end was trimmed by 1 base and the J gene end by 0 bases; junction bases not matched to a gene: 6. Germline CDR1 LGHDT, CDR2 YNNKEL (reference sequence). The CDR3 spans 17 residues. The CDR3 is CASSQGSGGPSTDTQYF. For the CDR3, the DNA is TGTGCCAGCAGCCAAGGTTCGGGGGGGCCTAGCACAGATACGCAGTATTTT.

J is TRBJ2-7 and V is TRBV7-2; D gene ambiguous. Trimming stripped 5 bases from V and 1 base from J, with 21 bases between. Germline values: CDR1 SGHTA, CDR2 FQGNSA. There are 17 residues in the CDR3. CDR3 DNA: TGTGCCAGCAGCCCACGGAGAGAGGATCTGCGGTCCTACGAGCAGTACTTC. Translation: CASSPRREDLRSYEQYF.

The chain uses TRBV7-2 and TRBJ2-3, with 7 bases aligning to TRBD1. Trimming removed 1 base from V and 4 bases from J; junction bases left unmatched: 5. This CDR3 has 15 residues. Germline V lookup: CDR1 SGHTA, CDR2 FQGNSA. The CDR3 region is CASSLGGQKADTQYF. The CDR3 bases are TGTGCCAGCAGCTTAGGGGGACAGAAGGCAGATACGCAGTATTTT.

The chain is built from TRBV3-1 (or the pseudogene TRBV3-2) and TRBJ1-6, with a possible D match to TRBD1 (5 bases). The CDR3 runs 15 residues. Germline lookup yields CDR1 LGHDT and CDR2 YNNKEL (reference sequence). V was shortened by 2 bases and J by 7 bases, with 12 bases between the two germline ends. DNA for the CDR3: TGTGCCAGCAGCCAAATCCAGGGAGGAAATTCACCCCTCCACTTT. As protein: CASSQIQGGNSPLHF.

V and J are TRBV10-3 and TRBJ2-6, with 9 nucleotides matching TRBD1. Germline V gives CDR1 ENHRY, CDR2 SYGVKD. V was pared by 6 bases and J by 4 bases, with 10 bases of the junction left unmatched. The CDR3 contains 17 residues. This CDR3 is CAIRKGTGSAGANVLTF. CDR3 in DNA: TGTGCCATCAGGAAAGGGACAGGGTCTGCCGGGGCCAACGTCCTGACTTTC.

The chain couples TRBV6-6 to TRBJ2-2; TRBD1 is a possible D gene (6 bases). Per germline, CDR1 MNHNY and CDR2 SVGAGI (reference sequence). The length of the CDR3 is 13 residues. With 5 bases removed from V and 7 bases from J, the gap between germline ends came to 11 bases. CDR3 sequence: CASSPTGYGELFF. In DNA form, the CDR3 reads TGTGCCAGCAGTCCTACAGGGTACGGGGAGCTGTTTTTT.

This sequence joins TRBV27 and TRBJ2-2; D may be TRBD1 (5 bases). Germline values: CDR1 MNHEY, CDR2 SMNVEV (reference sequence). This CDR3 spans 14 amino acids. Trimming took off 7 bases at V and 6 bases at J, with 15 bases between the two ends. The CDR3 sequence: CASKTVSVAGELFF. CDR3 sequence (DNA): TGTGCCAGCAAGACAGTGAGTGTCGCCGGGGAGCTGTTTTTT.

This rearrangement joins TRBV11-2 to TRBJ1-6, with TRBD1 as a possible D gene (5 bases). V dropped 5 bases and J dropped 10 bases, with 12 bases sitting between them. The CDR3 runs 13 residues. Germline assignment: CDR1 SGHAT and CDR2 FQNNGV. CDR3 in amino acids: CASSPKQESPLHF. CDR3 nucleotide sequence: TGTGCCAGCAGCCCAAAACAGGAGTCACCCCTCCACTTT.

The chain couples TRBV27 to TRBJ2-1; TRBD2 agrees at 8 bases. CDR1 is MNHEY, CDR2 SMNVEV, per germline (reference sequence). The CDR3 spans 15 residues. The V gene end was trimmed by 6 bases and the J gene end by 0 bases; junction bases not matched to a gene: 4. CDR3: CASRSGGSSYNEQFF. For the CDR3, the DNA is TGTGCCAGCAGGAGCGGGGGAAGCTCCTACAATGAGCAGTTCTTC.

The V and J genes are TRBV6-1 and TRBJ1-1; 7 bases match TRBD1. Germline trimming cut 0 bases from V and 1 base from J; bases unmatched to any gene: 2. The V gene's germline CDR1 is MNHNS and CDR2 SASEGT. CDR3 length: 15 amino acids. The DNA of the CDR3 is TGTGCCAGCAGTGAAGCCGGGACAGCGAACACTGAAGCTTTCTTT. Amino acid sequence: CASSEAGTANTEAFF.

The chain employs TRBV7-3 and TRBJ2-1, with 11 nucleotides matching TRBD2. The CDR3 extends over 13 amino acids. The germline CDR1 and CDR2 sequences are SGHTA and FQGTGA. J gave up 8 bases and V 5 bases, and 2 bases lay outside the gene matches. CDR3 DNA sequence: TGTGCCAGCAGCCTAGCGGGAGGCCATGAGCAGTTCTTC. This encodes CASSLAGGHEQFF. Full variable domain (rest looked up from reference TRBV7-3 and TRBJ2-1): GAGVSQTPSNKVTEKGKYVELRCDPISGHTALYWYRQSLGQGPEFLIYFQGTGAADDSGLPNDRFFAVRPEGSVSTLKIQRTERGDSAVYLCASSLAGGHEQFFGPGTRLTVL.

CDR3 nucleotide sequence: TGTGCCAGCTTCAGGGACACCCTCACAGATACGCAGTATTTT. It specifies CASFRDTLTDTQYF. The V call is TRBV2, the J call TRBJ2-3; D possibly corresponds to TRBD1 (6 bases). CDR1 and CDR2 from the germline V gene are SNHLY and FYNNEI. The CDR3 sequence is 14 residues long. V dropped 8 bases and J dropped 2 bases, with 14 bases sitting between them.

The chain has TRBV15 and TRBJ1-5; 7 bases align to TRBD1. From germline, CDR1 is LNHNV and CDR2 YYDKDF (reference sequence). This CDR3 has 16 amino acids. V shed 0 bases, J shed 7 bases, and the junction held 9 bases outside the gene matches. The CDR3 region is CATSRDFTGTEQPQHF. Written as DNA, the CDR3 is TGTGCCACCAGCAGAGATTTCACAGGGACAGAGCAGCCCCAGCATTTT.

Details on this clone: An end of the junction differs from the germline gene, which may be a read error. The CDR3: CASSLPGVFKVF. The CDR3 coding sequence is TGTGCCAGCAGCTTGCCAGGCGTGTTTAAGGTCTTC. J is TRBJ2-1 and V is TRBV5-4; D is uncertain. CDR1 SGHNT and CDR2 YYREEE come from the germline V gene (reference sequence). The CDR3 runs 12 residues.

The rearrangement joins TRBV5-1 to TRBJ1-6; 9 bases are shared with TRBD1. V trimming: 4 bases; J trimming: 5 bases; junction bases outside the gene matches: 7. Germline V gene sequence: CDR1 SGHRS, CDR2 YFSETQ. This CDR3 is 16 amino acids long. The chain's CDR3 is CASSHGQGLDNSPLHF. CDR3 nucleotide sequence: TGCGCCAGCAGCCATGGACAGGGGCTTGATAATTCACCCCTCCACTTT.

This rearrangement joins TRBV7-9 to TRBJ2-5, with 7 bases matching TRBD1. Germline CDR1 SEHNR, CDR2 FQNEAQ (reference sequence). Trimming took 5 bases from V and 7 from J; bases not matched to a gene: 13. The CDR3 totals 15 residues. Here the CDR3 DNA reads TGTGCCAGCAGCCCGGAAATGACAGGGAAGGGGACCCAGTACTTC. It encodes CASSPEMTGKGTQYF.

This clone was found a few times. The rearrangement links TRBV5-4 to TRBJ2-7, with a possible D match to TRBD2 (6 bases). The V end lost 1 base, the J end lost 4 bases, and 9 bases lay between the germline ends. The germline gives CDR1 SGHNT, CDR2 YYREEE (reference sequence). The CDR3 spans 13 residues. CDR3 in amino acids: CASSLWGVYEQYF. Here the CDR3 DNA reads TGTGCCAGCAGCTTGTGGGGGGTGTACGAGCAGTACTTC.

The chain combines TRBV27 with TRBJ2-7; TRBD1 matches 8 bases. The CDR3 has 14 residues. Germline V gene sequence: CDR1 MNHEY, CDR2 SMNVEV (reference sequence). Germline trimming cut 7 bases from V and 0 bases from J; bases unmatched to any gene: 5. The CDR3 DNA sequence: TGTGCCAGCAACGCCCAGGGGGCCTCCTACGAGCAGTACTTC. Residues: CASNAQGASYEQYF.

The V gene is TRBV11-2, the J gene TRBJ2-6, with D maybe TRBD2 (6 bases). Germline V CDR1 and CDR2: SGHAT, FQNNGV. This CDR3 is 17 amino acids long. The germline V and J ends were trimmed by 6 bases and 3 bases, with 18 bases remaining between them. The chain's CDR3 is CASRPYYGRNGANVLTF. Written as DNA, the CDR3 is TGTGCCAGCAGGCCTTATTACGGGAGAAATGGGGCCAACGTCCTGACTTTC.

The V call is TRBV18, the J call TRBJ1-6; D gene ambiguous. This CDR3 comprises 13 residues. CDR1 and CDR2 (germline): KGHSH, LQKENI. V lost 2 bases to trimming and J lost 11 bases, with 10 bases between them. CDR3 sequence reads: CASSPTEDTPLHF. Written as DNA, the CDR3 is TGTGCCAGCTCACCAACGGAGGATACACCCCTCCACTTT.

V usage is TRBV6-4 and J usage is TRBJ1-2, with 7 bases that match TRBD1. The CDR3 runs to 17 residues. Germline V gene data show CDR1 as MRHNA and CDR2 as SNTAGT. V trimming: 2 bases; J trimming: 4 bases; junction bases outside the gene matches: 13. CDR3 in DNA: TGTGCCAGCAGTGACACAGGGGACCTATCCGGATCCTATGGCTACACCTTC. This gives the protein CASSDTGDLSGSYGYTF.